What follows describes a single T cell receptor beta chain. The data belong to a study of CD8+ T cells in alopecia areata. RNA extraction was followed by reverse transcription into cDNA, which acted as the sequencing template. Clones were read by immunoSEQ multiplex PCR, and TCRdb kept only the in-frame ones, dropping some. The data show about 37,000 clones, with roughly 53% seen just once and under 2% held by the top ten. Five or six patients had their CD4+ cells sorted into CD25+CD127- cells. T lymphocytes (CD4+ and CD8+) were sorted from PBMCs. CDR3 length: 15 residues. The germline gives CDR1 MNHEY, CDR2 SMNVEV (reference sequence). Between the trimmed V and J ends, which lost 6 bases and 6 bases, there was a span of 18 bases.

This chain connects TRBV27 to TRBJ2-1, with a weak D call TRBD2 (6 bases). Sequenced input: CD4+ Tregs sorted from blood. The TCR was taken from a human donor with alopecia areata. Here the CDR3 DNA reads TGTGCCAGCAGCACCTGGGTTAGCGGCTCCAATGAGCAGTTCTTC. It translates to CASSTWVSGSNEQFF.